This is a list of T cell receptor beta chains from one sample in a study of response to subunit inactivated influenza vaccine. TCRdb independently ran MiXCR on the RT-PCR reads; one entry per CDR3 protein. The data contain fewer than 600,000 distinct CDR3 sequences, approximately 7.7% of them singletons. This material consisted of PBMCs from blood, taken roughly 24 months after vaccination. All receptors come from a man between 50 and 75 years old who received an inactivated influenza vaccine. The CDR3 runs from the conserved cysteine through the conserved F or W. D genes are given only for firm matches.

d_call: TRBD1; v_call: TRBV28; cdr3_aa: CASRDQTGWYEQYF
d_call: TRBD2; v_call: TRBV20-1; cdr3_aa: CSARGLAGVWADTQYF
d_call: TRBD2; v_call: TRBV20-1; cdr3_aa: CSARAWTSGNLYEQYF
d_call: NA; v_call: TRBV5-1; cdr3_aa: CASSSSTLNTEAFF
d_call: TRBD2; v_call: TRBV12-3/TRBV12-4; cdr3_aa: CASSLALGLAGLNEQYF
d_call: NA; v_call: TRBV2; cdr3_aa: CASTYGGYNEQFF
d_call: NA; v_call: TRBV7-2; cdr3_aa: CASSSSGTLRPSTQYF
d_call: TRBD2; v_call: TRBV6-5; cdr3_aa: CASSYARGGTGELFF
d_call: TRBD2; v_call: TRBV12-3/TRBV12-4; cdr3_aa: CASRFSGGANIQYF
d_call: TRBD2; v_call: TRBV7-2; cdr3_aa: CASSLVGGAKDTQYF
d_call: TRBD1; v_call: TRBV5-1; cdr3_aa: CASSSSGGGFYEQYF
d_call: NA; v_call: TRBV4-3; cdr3_aa: CASTRVPDTQYF
d_call: NA; v_call: TRBV4-1; cdr3_aa: CASSQATDLNTEAFF
d_call: TRBD1; v_call: TRBV20-1; cdr3_aa: CSASDRGLQETQYF
d_call: NA; v_call: TRBV27; cdr3_aa: CASSLSYSSYEQYF
d_call: NA; v_call: TRBV3-1; cdr3_aa: CASSQVRGSPAEKLFF
d_call: TRBD1; v_call: TRBV20-1; cdr3_aa: CSARAGTGDYNEQFF
d_call: NA; v_call: TRBV12-3/TRBV12-4; cdr3_aa: CASSLGGGILDYGYTF
d_call: NA; v_call: TRBV4-1; cdr3_aa: CASSQEGGLETQYF
d_call: NA; v_call: TRBV6-5; cdr3_aa: CASSYGRRSDEQYF
d_call: TRBD1; v_call: TRBV20-1; cdr3_aa: CSAITGGNIQYF
d_call: NA; v_call: TRBV7-2; cdr3_aa: CASSLVISGGSEKLFF
d_call: NA; v_call: TRBV20-1; cdr3_aa: CSASYQGSYEQYF
d_call: TRBD1; v_call: TRBV18; cdr3_aa: CASSATSQGNQPQHF